This T cell receptor (beta chain) was sequenced for a study of T cell changes during pregnancy in multiple sclerosis. This clone is categorized as medium-sized. Trimming stripped 5 bases from V and 2 bases from J, with 9 bases between. CDR3 length: 13 residues. Germline loops: CDR1 MNHNY, CDR2 SVGAGI (reference sequence). Method: immunoSEQ multiplex PCR; TCRdb's copy keeps in-frame clones and lacks some. The sample records more than 15,000 clones, 84% being singletons. This sequence was found in a female donor in good health, enrolled as a control in a pregnancy study. The chain joins TRBV6-6 to TRBJ1-1; the D is unclear. The source material was CD8+ T cells from peripheral blood mononuclear cells, sampled in the second trimester of pregnancy. CDR3 sequence: CASSDGVNTEAFF. CDR3 coding DNA: TGTGCCAGCAGTGACGGGGTTAACACTGAAGCTTTCTTT.